The clone carrying this T cell receptor (beta chain) was observed at least ten times. Its cognate antigen is unknown. This beta chain is an unintended read in a library built for alpha chains; its size means little. Per germline, CDR1 SNHLY and CDR2 FYNNEI. The CDR3 totals 16 residues. J gave up 6 bases and V 6 bases, and 9 bases lay outside the gene matches. This specimen belongs to a study of spatial heterogeneity in lung cancer. As to time point: sample taken at primary tumor resection. Whole RNA from tumor, nontumor lung or frozen PBMC was sequenced unsorted. Study findings and constraints: There were more appearances of ubiquitous expanded tumor TCRs in blood at resection than at follow-up.

TCRdb independently ran MiXCR on the 5' RACE reads; one entry per CDR3 protein. The profile shows under 15,000 distinct CDR3 sequences, 3.9% of them singletons. The sequence was collected from a male donor with early-stage non-small cell lung cancer. The material sequenced was PBMCs, taken at surgery. The chain couples TRBV2 to TRBJ2-2; 11 nucleotides align to TRBD2. CDR3 residues: CASSLTSGRSAGELFF. CDR3 DNA: TGTGCCAGCAGCCTTACTAGCGGGAGAAGTGCCGGGGAGCTGTTTTTT.